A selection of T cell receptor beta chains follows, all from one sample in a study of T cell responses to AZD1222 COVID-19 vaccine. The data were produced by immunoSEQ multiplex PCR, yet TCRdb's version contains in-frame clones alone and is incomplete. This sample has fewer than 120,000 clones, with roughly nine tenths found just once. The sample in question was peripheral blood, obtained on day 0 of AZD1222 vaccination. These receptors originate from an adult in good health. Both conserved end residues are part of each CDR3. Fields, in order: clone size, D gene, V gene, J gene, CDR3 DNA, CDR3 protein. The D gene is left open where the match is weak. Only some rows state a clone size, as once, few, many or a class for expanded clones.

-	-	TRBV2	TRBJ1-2	TGTGCCAGCAGTGTGGTCGGGTATGGCTACACCTTC	CASSVVGYGYTF
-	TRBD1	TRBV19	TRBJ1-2	TGTGCCAGTAGGGACAGGGTTGATGGCTACACCTTC	CASRDRVDGYTF
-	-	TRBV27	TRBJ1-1	TGTGCCAGCAGTCCTCGCAGTATGAACACTGAAGCTTTCTTT	CASSPRSMNTEAFF
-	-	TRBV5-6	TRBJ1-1	TGTGCCAGCAGCTTGGCTGGGGGTGGCACTGAAGCTTTCTTT	CASSLAGGGTEAFF
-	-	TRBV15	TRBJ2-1	TGTGCCACCAGCAGACACCCGGGACTGGCGGATGAGCAGTTCTTC	CATSRHPGLADEQFF
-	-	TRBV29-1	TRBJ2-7	TGCAGCGTTGAAGACATGCGGGACCACGAGCAGTACTTC	CSVEDMRDHEQYF
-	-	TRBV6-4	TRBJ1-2	TGTGCCAGCAGTGACTCACACAGGAGCGCGTTTGGCTACACCTTC	CASSDSHRSAFGYTF
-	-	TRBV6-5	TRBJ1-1	TGTGCCAGCAGTTACCCCGGCAACACTGAAGCTTTCTTT	CASSYPGNTEAFF
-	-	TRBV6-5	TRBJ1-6	TGTGCCAGCATTTCAGGGTTCAATTCACCCCTCCACTTT	CASISGFNSPLHF
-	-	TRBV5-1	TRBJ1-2	TGCGCCAGCAGCTTGGCCAGGGGCCTTTATGGCTACACCTTC	CASSLARGLYGYTF
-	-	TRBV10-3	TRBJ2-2	TGTGCCATCAGTGAACAGTTCGGGGAGCTGTTTTTT	CAISEQFGELFF
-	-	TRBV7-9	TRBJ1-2	TGTGCCAGCAGCTATAAAACCGGGACGACCAATTATGGCTACACCTTC	CASSYKTGTTNYGYTF
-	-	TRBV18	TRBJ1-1	TGTGCCAGCTCACCAGGGACGGGTTTTGGTGAAGCTTTCTTT	CASSPGTGFGEAFF
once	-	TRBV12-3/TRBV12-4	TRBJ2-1	TGTGCCAGCAGGACCTTTGGCGAGCAGTTCTTC	CASRTFGEQFF
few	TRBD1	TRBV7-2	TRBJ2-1	TGTGCCAGCAGCTTACAAACAGGGGGTGAGCAGTTCTTC	CASSLQTGGEQFF
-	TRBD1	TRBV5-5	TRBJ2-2	TGTGCCAGCAGACGACAGGGATCCCCCGGGGAGCTGTTTTTT	CASRRQGSPGELFF
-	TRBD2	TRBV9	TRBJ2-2	TGTGCCAGCAGCGTAGGGGATAGCGGGGGATTGGACACCGGGGAGCTGTTTTTT	CASSVGDSGGLDTGELFF
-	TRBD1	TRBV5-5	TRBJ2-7	TGTGCCAGCAGCCGACAGGGGGCCTACGAGCAGTACTTC	CASSRQGAYEQYF
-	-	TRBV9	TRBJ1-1	TGTGCCAGCAGCGTAGTAGGAGAGAACACTGAAGCTTTCTTT	CASSVVGENTEAFF
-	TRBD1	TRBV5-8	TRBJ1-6	TGTGCCAGCAGCTCGGGACAGAGAAGGTCACCCCTCCACTTT	CASSSGQRRSPLHF
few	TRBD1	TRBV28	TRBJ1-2	TGTGCCAGCAGTCGACAGGGAGTCCGTGGCTACACCTTC	CASSRQGVRGYTF
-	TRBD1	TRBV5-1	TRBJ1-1	TGCGCCAGCAGCCCGCGGACAGGCATTATGAACACTGAAGCTTTCTTT	CASSPRTGIMNTEAFF
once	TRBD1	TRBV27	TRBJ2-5	TGTGCCAGCAGTTTAGGAAGACAGGGAATACGAGAGACCCAGTACTTC	CASSLGRQGIRETQYF
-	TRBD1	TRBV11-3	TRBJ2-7	TGTGCCAGCAGCATGGGACAGGGATTGGAAGAGCAGTACTTC	CASSMGQGLEEQYF
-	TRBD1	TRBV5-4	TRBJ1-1	TGTGCCAGCAGCTCAGGGAGAGGGACAGGTTTGTTCCTGAACACTGAAGCTTTCTTT	CASSSGRGTGLFLNTEAFF
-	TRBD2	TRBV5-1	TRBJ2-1	TGCGCCAGCAGGCCCCCACCGGGACTAGCAAGGTACAATGAGCAGTTCTTC	CASRPPPGLARYNEQFF
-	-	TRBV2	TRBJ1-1	TGTGCCAGCAGTGCCCTTTCGGACAGTCCGAACACTGAAGCTTTCTTT	CASSALSDSPNTEAFF
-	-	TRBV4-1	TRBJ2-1	TGCGCCAGCAGCCTCCTGGGGGGGCAGAATGAGCAGTTCTTC	CASSLLGGQNEQFF
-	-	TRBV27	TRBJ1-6	TGTGCCAGCAGTTTTGGGGGTTCACCCCTCCACTTT	CASSFGGSPLHF
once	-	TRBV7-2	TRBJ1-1	TGTGCCAGCAGCCCATCCAGGGGCGCCACTGAAGCTTTCTTT	CASSPSRGATEAFF
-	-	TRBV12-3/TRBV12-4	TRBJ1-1	TGTGCCAGCCAAGTACAGGGGAACACTGAAGCTTTCTTT	CASQVQGNTEAFF
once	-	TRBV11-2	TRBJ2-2	TGTGCCAGCAACCGAGCTAGTGGTCCCGGGGAGCTGTTTTTT	CASNRASGPGELFF
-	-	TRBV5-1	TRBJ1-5	TGCGCCAGCAGCTTGGAGTGGGGTCAGCCCCAGCATTTT	CASSLEWGQPQHF
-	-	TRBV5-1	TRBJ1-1	TGCGCCAGCAGCCCCGCCGGTGTCAGGGAAGGAACTGAAGCTTTCTTT	CASSPAGVREGTEAFF
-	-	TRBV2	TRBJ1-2	TGTGCCAGCAGTGACGGGGGGACCTATGGCTACACCTTC	CASSDGGTYGYTF
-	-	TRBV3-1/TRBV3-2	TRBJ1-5	TGTGCCAGCAGCCAAGGAACAGGCCAGGTCGGCCAGCCCCAGCATTTT	CASSQGTGQVGQPQHF
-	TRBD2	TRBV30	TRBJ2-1	TGTGCCTGGAGTGTAATGTCGTTAGCGGGGCACAATGAGCAGTTCTTC	CAWSVMSLAGHNEQFF
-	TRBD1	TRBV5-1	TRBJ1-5	TGCGCCAGCAGCTTGCTCGGGGGACAGGGAGGGCAGCCCCAGCATTTT	CASSLLGGQGGQPQHF
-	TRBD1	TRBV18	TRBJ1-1	TGTGCCAGCTCACCAGGACGGACAGGGGAGACGAACACTGAAGCTTTCTTT	CASSPGRTGETNTEAFF
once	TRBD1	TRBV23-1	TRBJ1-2	TGCGCCAGCAGCTACATGCAGGGGGACGGCTACACCTTC	CASSYMQGDGYTF
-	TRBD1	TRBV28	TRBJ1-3	TGTGCCAGCAGTAAGCACAGGGGCGTCTCTGGAAACACCATATATTTT	CASSKHRGVSGNTIYF
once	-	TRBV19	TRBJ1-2	TGTGCCAGTAGTATTGGTTATGGCTACACCTTC	CASSIGYGYTF
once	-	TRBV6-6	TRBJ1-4	TGTGCCAGCACCCGAGACAGTACTAATGAAAAACTGTTTTTT	CASTRDSTNEKLFF
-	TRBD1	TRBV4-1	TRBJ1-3	TGCGCCAGCAGCCCACGACAGGGTACTGGAAACACCATATATTTT	CASSPRQGTGNTIYF
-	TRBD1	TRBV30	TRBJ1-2	TGTGCCTGGAGTGCGACAGGGGGCGGGTATGGCTACACCTTC	CAWSATGGGYGYTF
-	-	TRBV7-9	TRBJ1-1	TGTGCCAGCAGCTTACTGGCGGAGAACACTGAAGCTTTCTTT	CASSLLAENTEAFF
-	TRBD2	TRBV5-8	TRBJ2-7	TGTGCCAGCAGTAGGGCTAGCGGGGCCTACGAGCAGTACTTC	CASSRASGAYEQYF
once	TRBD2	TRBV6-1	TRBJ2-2	TGTGCCAGCAGTGTATTAGCGGGGGGGGACACCGGGGAGCTGTTTTTT	CASSVLAGGDTGELFF
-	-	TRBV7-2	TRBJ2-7	TGTGCCAGCAGCTTATCGCACAGTTCCTACGAGCAGTACTTC	CASSLSHSSYEQYF
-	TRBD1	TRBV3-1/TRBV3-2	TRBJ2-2	TGTGCCAGCAGCCCCGGACAGGGCGGGGTGAACACCGGGGAGCTGTTTTTT	CASSPGQGGVNTGELFF
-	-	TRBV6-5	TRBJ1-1	TGTGCCAGCAGTCCGCGGGGCCCCGGACCCACTGAAGCTTTCTTT	CASSPRGPGPTEAFF
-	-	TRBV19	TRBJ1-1	TGTGCCAGTAGCTGGAACATGAACACTGAAGCTTTCTTT	CASSWNMNTEAFF
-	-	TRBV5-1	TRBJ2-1	TGCGCCAGCAGCTTGGCCCCCAGCGGAAGCTCCTACAATGAGCAGTTCTTC	CASSLAPSGSSYNEQFF
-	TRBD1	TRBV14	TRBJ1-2	TGTGCCAGCAGCCCCTTTGATTGGGGGACAGACTATGGCTACACCTTC	CASSPFDWGTDYGYTF
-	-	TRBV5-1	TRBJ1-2	TGCGCCAGCAGCTTGTTGGCAGGGCGAGAGTATGGCTACACCTTC	CASSLLAGREYGYTF